These T cell receptor beta chains were read from a single sample in a study of regulatory T cells in long-lasting Graves disease. TCRdb reprocessed the multiplex PCR reads with MiXCR, giving one entry per CDR3 protein. Among about 430,000 distinct CDR3 sequences listed, around a fifth were seen once. The sample in question was peripheral blood mononuclear cells (PBMCs), obtained when the disease was refractory, from a patient treated with antithyroid drugs. The receptors derive from a female donor with Graves disease. Both conserved end residues are part of each CDR3. D genes are given only for firm matches. Where a row states a size, it is once, few, many or the class of an expanded clone; other rows omit it.

-,TRBV3-1,-,TRBJ1-2,TGTGCCAGCACGACGGGGACGGCAAACTATGGCTACACCTTC,CASTTGTANYGYTF
TRBD2,TRBV18,few,TRBJ2-2,TGTGCCAGCTCACCCTCGACTAGCGACCTCACCGGGGAGCTGTTTTTT,CASSPSTSDLTGELFF
TRBD2,TRBV29-1,-,TRBJ2-1,TGCAGCCTTTGTCCTAGCGGCAATGAGCAGTTCTTC,CSLCPSGNEQFF
TRBD2,TRBV6-1,many,TRBJ2-1,TGTGCCAGCAGCGCCGGGACTAGCGGGAGTAAGGGCGAGCAGTTCTTC,CASSAGTSGSKGEQFF
TRBD1,TRBV7-7,-,TRBJ2-7,TGTGCCAGCAGCGTCGACAGGGATACCGAGCAGTACTTC,CASSVDRDTEQYF
-,TRBV6-1,many,TRBJ1-5,TGTGCCAGCAGTGAACCGGCCCGGGGGCGCAATCAGCCCCAGCATTTT,CASSEPARGRNQPQHF
TRBD1,TRBV18,-,TRBJ2-5,TGTGCCAGCTCACCATTTATAGGACAGGGCCGTCAAGAGACCCAGTACTTC,CASSPFIGQGRQETQYF
-,TRBV6-2/TRBV6-3,many,TRBJ2-2,TGTGCCAGCAGTGAGCAGGGCAACACCGGGGAGCTGTTTTTT,CASSEQGNTGELFF
TRBD2,TRBV20-1,many,TRBJ2-5,TGCAGTGCTAGCGCCCGGCTAGCGGGGCAAGAGACCCAGTACTTC,CSASARLAGQETQYF
-,TRBV5-5,many,TRBJ2-7,TGTGCCAGCAGCTTGACGGGGGCATACTACGAGCAGTACTTC,CASSLTGAYYEQYF
-,TRBV19,-,TRBJ1-4,TGTGCCAGTAGTATGCTTGCAACTAATGAAAAACTGTTTTTT,CASSMLATNEKLFF
-,TRBV18,few,TRBJ2-7,TGTGCCAGCTCACCCGAGAAAGCCTACGAGCAGTACTTC,CASSPEKAYEQYF
-,TRBV7-9,-,TRBJ2-5,TGTGCCAGCAGCCGGGGCCAGGCAGAGACCCAGTACTTC,CASSRGQAETQYF
TRBD2,TRBV29-1,few,TRBJ2-1,TGCAGCGCAGGAGGCTCTAGCGGGATTCTGATTGAGCAGTTCTTC,CSAGGSSGILIEQFF
-,TRBV4-1,many,TRBJ1-5,TGCGCCAGCAGCCAAGAACCCTCGGGTGGGACACCCCAGCATTTT,CASSQEPSGGTPQHF
-,TRBV30,many,TRBJ2-6,TGTGCCGGGGGCCAGGCTGGGGCCAACGTCCTGACTTTC,CAGGQAGANVLTF
-,TRBV2,-,TRBJ2-3,TGTGCCAGCAGTGAAGAGGGGTGGAGCACAGATACGCAGTATTTT,CASSEEGWSTDTQYF
-,TRBV3-1,-,TRBJ1-1,TGTGCCAGCAGCCAAGGGGACATCGGTGGGAACACTGAAGCTTTCTTT,CASSQGDIGGNTEAFF
-,TRBV28,many,TRBJ1-1,TGTGCCAGCACTCCCCGCCCGAACACTGAAGCTTTCTTT,CASTPRPNTEAFF
-,TRBV20-1,many,TRBJ1-1,TGCAGTGCTTACTCGTGGGGAAGCCGCATGAACACTGAAGTTTTCTTT,CSAYSWGSRMNTEVFF
-,TRBV7-3,many,TRBJ2-5,TGTGCCAGCAGCTTAGGGTCGCTAGGGGAGACCCAGTACTTC,CASSLGSLGETQYF
-,TRBV9,few,TRBJ2-5,TGTGCCAGCAGCGTAGAAATGGGCGGGCTCCAAGAGACCCAGTACTTC,CASSVEMGGLQETQYF
-,TRBV20-1,many,TRBJ2-7,TGCAGTGCTAGTCCAGGCTCCGACTACGAGCAGTACTTC,CSASPGSDYEQYF
-,TRBV5-1,-,TRBJ1-3,TGCGCCAGCAGCTTGGACGGAGACTCTGGAAACACCATATATTTT,CASSLDGDSGNTIYF
TRBD1,TRBV27,few,TRBJ1-2,TGTGCCAGCAGTCGGACAGGGGAATTGGACTATGGCTACACCTTC,CASSRTGELDYGYTF
TRBD1,TRBV28,-,TRBJ2-3,TGTGCCAGCAGCGCGCCGGGACAGCGCACAGATACGCAGTATTTT,CASSAPGQRTDTQYF